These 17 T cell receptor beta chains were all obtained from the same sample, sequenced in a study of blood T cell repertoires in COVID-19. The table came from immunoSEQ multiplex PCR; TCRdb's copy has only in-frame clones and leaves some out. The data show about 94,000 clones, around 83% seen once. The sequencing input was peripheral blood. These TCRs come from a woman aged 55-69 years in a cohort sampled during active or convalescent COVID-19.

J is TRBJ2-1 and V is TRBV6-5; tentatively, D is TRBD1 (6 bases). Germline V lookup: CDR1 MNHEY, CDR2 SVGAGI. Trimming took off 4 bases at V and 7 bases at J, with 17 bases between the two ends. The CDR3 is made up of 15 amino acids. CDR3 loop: CASSSTGSDRNEQFF. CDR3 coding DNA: TGTGCCAGCAGTTCGACAGGTTCTGATCGGAATGAGCAGTTCTTC.

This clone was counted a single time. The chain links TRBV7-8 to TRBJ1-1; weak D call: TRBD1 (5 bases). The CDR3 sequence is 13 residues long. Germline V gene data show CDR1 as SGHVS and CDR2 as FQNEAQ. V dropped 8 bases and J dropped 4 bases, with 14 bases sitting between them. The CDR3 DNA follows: TGTGCCAGCCATCACCAGGGATCCACTGAAGCTTTCTTT. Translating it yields CASHHQGSTEAFF.

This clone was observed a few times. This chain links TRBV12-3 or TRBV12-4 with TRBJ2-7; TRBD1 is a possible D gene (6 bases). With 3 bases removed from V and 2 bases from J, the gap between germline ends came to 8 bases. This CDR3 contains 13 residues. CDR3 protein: CASSFDRTYEQYF. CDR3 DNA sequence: TGTGCCAGCAGTTTTGACAGGACCTACGAGCAGTACTTC.

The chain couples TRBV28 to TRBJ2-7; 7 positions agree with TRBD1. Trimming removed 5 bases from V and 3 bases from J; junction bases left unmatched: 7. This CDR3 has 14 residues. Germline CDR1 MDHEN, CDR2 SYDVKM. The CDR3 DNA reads TGTGCCAGCAGTCCCCAGGGACAGAGCTACGAGCAGTACTTC. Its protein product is CASSPQGQSYEQYF.

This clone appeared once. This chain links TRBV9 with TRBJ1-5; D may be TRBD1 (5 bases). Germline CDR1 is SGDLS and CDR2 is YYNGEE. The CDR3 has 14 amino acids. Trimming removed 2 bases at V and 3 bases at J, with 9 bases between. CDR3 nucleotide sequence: TGTGCCAGCAGCGTGGGGGGGGACAATCAGCCCCAGCATTTT. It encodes CASSVGGDNQPQHF.

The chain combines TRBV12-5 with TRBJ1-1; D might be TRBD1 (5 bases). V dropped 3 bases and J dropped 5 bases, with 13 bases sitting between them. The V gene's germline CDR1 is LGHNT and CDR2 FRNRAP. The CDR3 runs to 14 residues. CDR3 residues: CASGLWGGVTEAFF. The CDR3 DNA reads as TGTGCTAGTGGTTTATGGGGGGGAGTGACTGAAGCTTTCTTT.

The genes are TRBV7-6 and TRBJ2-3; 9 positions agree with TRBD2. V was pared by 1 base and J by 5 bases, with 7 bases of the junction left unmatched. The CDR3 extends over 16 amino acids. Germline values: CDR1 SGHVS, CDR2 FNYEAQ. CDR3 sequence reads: CASSLGSGGLGDTQYF. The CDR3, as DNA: TGTGCCAGCAGCTTAGGTAGCGGGGGTCTAGGAGATACGCAGTATTTT.

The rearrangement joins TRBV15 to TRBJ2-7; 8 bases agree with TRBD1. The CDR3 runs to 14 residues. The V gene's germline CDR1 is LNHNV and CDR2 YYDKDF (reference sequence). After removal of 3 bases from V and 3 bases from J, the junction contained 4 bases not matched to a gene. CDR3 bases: TGTGCCACCAGCAGGACAGGGGAAAGCTACGAGCAGTACTTC. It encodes CATSRTGESYEQYF.

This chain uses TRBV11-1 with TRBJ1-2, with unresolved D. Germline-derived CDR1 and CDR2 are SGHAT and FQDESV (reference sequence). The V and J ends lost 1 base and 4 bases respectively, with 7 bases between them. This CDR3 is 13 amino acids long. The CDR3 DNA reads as TGTGCCAGCAGCTTAGGAGGCAGCTATGGCTACACCTTC. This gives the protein CASSLGGSYGYTF.

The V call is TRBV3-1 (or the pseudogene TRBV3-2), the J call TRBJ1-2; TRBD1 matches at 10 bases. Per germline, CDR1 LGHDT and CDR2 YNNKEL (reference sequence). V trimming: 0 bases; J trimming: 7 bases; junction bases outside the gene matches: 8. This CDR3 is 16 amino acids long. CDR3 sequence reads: CASSQEWGTGVRGYTF. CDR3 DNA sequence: TGTGCCAGCAGCCAAGAGTGGGGGACAGGGGTGCGTGGCTACACCTTC.

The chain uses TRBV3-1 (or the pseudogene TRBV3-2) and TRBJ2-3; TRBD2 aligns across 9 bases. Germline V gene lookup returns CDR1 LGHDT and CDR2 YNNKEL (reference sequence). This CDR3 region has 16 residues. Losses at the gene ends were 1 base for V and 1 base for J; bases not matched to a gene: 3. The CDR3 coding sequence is TGTGCCAGCAGCCAAGGGCGGGGGGGCCGCACAGATACGCAGTATTTT. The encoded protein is CASSQGRGGRTDTQYF.

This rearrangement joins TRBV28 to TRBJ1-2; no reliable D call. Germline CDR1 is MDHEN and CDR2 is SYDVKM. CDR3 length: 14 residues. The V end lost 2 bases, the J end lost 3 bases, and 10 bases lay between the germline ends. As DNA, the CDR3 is TGTGCCAGCAGTTTAGGTGCCGGAGACTATGGCTACACCTTC. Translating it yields CASSLGAGDYGYTF.

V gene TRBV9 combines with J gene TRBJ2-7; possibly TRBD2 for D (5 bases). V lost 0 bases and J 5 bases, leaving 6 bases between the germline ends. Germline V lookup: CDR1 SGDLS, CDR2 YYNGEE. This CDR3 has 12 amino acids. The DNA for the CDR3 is TGTGCCAGCAGCGTAGGAGGGAACGAGCAGTACTTC. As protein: CASSVGGNEQYF.

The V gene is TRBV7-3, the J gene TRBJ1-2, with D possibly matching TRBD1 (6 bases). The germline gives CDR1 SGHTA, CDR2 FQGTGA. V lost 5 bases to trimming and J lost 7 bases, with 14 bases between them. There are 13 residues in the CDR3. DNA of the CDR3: TGTGCCAGCAGCAACCGAACAGGGCTTGGCTACACCTTC. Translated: CASSNRTGLGYTF.

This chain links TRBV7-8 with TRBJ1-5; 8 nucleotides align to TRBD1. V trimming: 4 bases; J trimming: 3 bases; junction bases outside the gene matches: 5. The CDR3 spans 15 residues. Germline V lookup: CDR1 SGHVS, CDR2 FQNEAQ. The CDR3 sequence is CASSSYRGANQPQHF. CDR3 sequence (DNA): TGTGCCAGCAGCTCGTACAGGGGGGCCAATCAGCCCCAGCATTTT.

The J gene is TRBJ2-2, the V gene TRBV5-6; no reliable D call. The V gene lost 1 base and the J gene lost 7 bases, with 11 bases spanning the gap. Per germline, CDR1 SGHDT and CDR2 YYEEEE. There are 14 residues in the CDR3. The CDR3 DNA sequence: TGTGCCAGCAGCTTGTTGACAATCGTCGGGGAGCTGTTTTTT. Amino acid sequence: CASSLLTIVGELFF.

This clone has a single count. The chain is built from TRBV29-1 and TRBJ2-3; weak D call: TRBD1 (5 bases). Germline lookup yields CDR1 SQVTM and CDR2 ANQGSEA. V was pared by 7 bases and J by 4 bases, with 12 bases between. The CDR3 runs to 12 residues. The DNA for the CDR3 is TGCAGCGCACGACAGCAGGCAGATACGCAGTATTTT. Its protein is CSARQQADTQYF.